The 32 T cell receptor beta chains in this list originate from one sample, sequenced in a study of T cell repertoires in cytomegalovirus infection. These receptors' targets are unknown. TCRdb reanalysed the reads using MiXCR and keeps one entry per CDR3 protein. The sample lists 60,000 to 75,000 distinct CDR3 sequences, 25% to 30% occurring once. Source: CD8+ T cells from cultured PBMCs, taken from culture after CMV antigen stimulation. The receptor set was obtained from a human donor in good health (CMV status not recorded). Some clones in this sample may be carry-over from other donors' samples.

This rearrangement joins TRBV3-1 to TRBJ2-7; D is unresolved. Germline values: CDR1 LGHDT, CDR2 YNNKEL (reference sequence). The length of the CDR3 is 13 residues. V was shortened by 3 bases and J by 0 bases, with 6 bases between the two germline ends. This CDR3 is CASSQTPSYEQYF. Written as DNA, the CDR3 is TGTGCCAGCAGCCAGACCCCCTCCTACGAGCAGTACTTC.

There are many counts of this clonotype. The chain joins TRBV20-1 to TRBJ2-5, with 8 bases lining up with TRBD2. Looked up from germline, CDR1 is DFQATT and CDR2 is SNEGSKA (reference sequence). The trim removed 0 bases at V and 2 bases at J, leaving 8 bases unmatched. This CDR3 has 16 amino acids. CDR3 coding DNA: TGCAGTGCTAGAGATTCCCGGGAGGGGTTACAAGAGACCCAGTACTTC. Its protein is CSARDSREGLQETQYF.

V and J are TRBV7-2 and TRBJ2-7; a possible D gene is TRBD1 (6 bases). Trimming removed 4 bases at V and 4 bases at J, with 17 bases between. CDR3 length equals 15 residues. The germline V gene encodes CDR1 SGHTA and CDR2 FQGNSA. Here the CDR3 DNA reads TGTGCCAGCAGCTCCGGACAGCCCGCTCTATACGAGCAGTACTTC. Protein product: CASSSGQPALYEQYF. The whole variable domain, remainder taken from reference TRBV7-2 and TRBJ2-7, is GAGVSQSPSNKVTEKGKDVELRCDPISGHTALYWYRQSLGQGLEFLIYFQGNSAPDKSGLPSDRFSAERTGGSVSTLTIQRTQQEDSAVYLCASSSGQPALYEQYFGPGTRLTVT.

V usage is TRBV7-9 and J usage is TRBJ2-7, with D uncertain. CDR1 is SEHNR, CDR2 FQNEAQ, per germline (reference sequence). The CDR3 is made up of 11 amino acids. The V end lost 5 bases, the J end lost 7 bases, and 9 bases lay between the germline ends. The chain's CDR3 is CASSPLVEQYF. CDR3 DNA sequence: TGTGCCAGCAGCCCCCTAGTAGAGCAGTACTTC.

The rearrangement links TRBV12-3 or TRBV12-4 to TRBJ1-1, with D uncertain. V shed 8 bases and J shed 1 base, with 8 bases lying between them. This CDR3 spans 12 amino acids. The CDR3 here is CASGHGNTEAFF. The DNA of the CDR3 is TGTGCCAGCGGGCACGGGAACACTGAAGCTTTCTTT.

This sequence joins TRBV27 and TRBJ1-1; 7 positions match TRBD1. Germline-derived CDR1 and CDR2 are MNHEY and SMNVEV (reference sequence). This CDR3 spans 13 amino acids. The junction had 2 bases not matched to a gene; V was cut back by 3 bases and J by 4 bases. This chain's CDR3 is CASSFQGGTEAFF. The CDR3 DNA follows: TGTGCCAGCAGTTTTCAGGGGGGCACTGAAGCTTTCTTT.

The table lists this clonotype with a few counts. The chain uses TRBV6-1 and TRBJ2-7; maybe TRBD2 (6 bases). V was clipped by 4 bases and J by 4 bases, with 11 bases between them. CDR3 size: 13 residues. From germline, CDR1 is MNHNS and CDR2 SASEGT. The CDR3 reads CASSGGGGYEQYF. Here the CDR3 DNA reads TGTGCCAGCAGTGGTGGGGGAGGTTACGAGCAGTACTTC.

This clonotype has only a few counts. In DNA, the CDR3 is TGTGCCAGCAGCCCCCCTAGCGGGTCCCACTCCTACGAGCAGTACTTC. It codes for CASSPPSGSHSYEQYF. The V gene is TRBV7-9, the J gene TRBJ2-7; 8 bases align to TRBD2. In germline, CDR1 is SEHNR, CDR2 FQNEAQ (reference sequence). V lost 5 bases to trimming and J lost 0 bases; unmatched junction nucleotides: 9. The CDR3 is made up of 16 amino acids.

The rearrangement links TRBV5-5 to TRBJ1-2; no reliable D call. CDR1 is SGHKS and CDR2 is YYEKEE in the germline V gene (reference sequence). V was shortened by 1 base and J by 14 bases, with 15 bases between the two germline ends. The CDR3 spans 12 residues. In nucleotides, the CDR3 is TGTGCCAGCAGCTTGATAAAGGAGAGAGATACCTTC. Protein product: CASSLIKERDTF.

This clonotype has only a few counts. The V gene is TRBV10-2, the J gene TRBJ1-5; D not certain. This CDR3 comprises 13 residues. CDR1 is WSHSY, CDR2 SAAADI, per germline. With 8 bases removed from V and 3 bases from J, the gap between germline ends came to 11 bases. CDR3 residues: CASCGDPNQPQHF. CDR3 sequence (DNA): TGCGCCAGCTGTGGGGATCCCAATCAGCCCCAGCATTTT.

The chain carries TRBV6-5 and TRBJ2-2; TRBD1 aligns across 8 bases. Germline lookup yields CDR1 MNHEY and CDR2 SVGAGI. The V and J ends lost 7 bases and 5 bases, in that order; junction bases with no gene match: 6. The CDR3 is 14 amino acids. CDR3 in amino acids: CASKGTGRTGELFF. The CDR3 bases are TGTGCCAGCAAAGGGACAGGTCGGACCGGGGAGCTGTTTTTT.

This clonotype was recorded a few times. This sequence joins TRBV11-2 and TRBJ1-5; D gene unclear. V gave up 0 bases and J gave up 1 base, with 7 bases separating them. The CDR3 sequence is 15 residues long. Germline V gene sequence: CDR1 SGHAT, CDR2 FQNNGV. The CDR3 region is CASSLDGGSNQPQHF. CDR3 nucleotides: TGTGCCAGCAGCTTAGACGGAGGGAGCAATCAGCCCCAGCATTTT.

The chain links TRBV7-6 to TRBJ1-2; possibly TRBD1 for D (6 bases). The CDR3 is 13 residues long. Germline values: CDR1 SGHVS, CDR2 FNYEAQ. V gave up 5 bases and J gave up 4 bases, with 11 bases separating them. CDR3 loop: CASSPGAVYGYTF. The CDR3 region has the DNA TGTGCCAGCAGCCCGGGGGCGGTCTATGGCTACACCTTC. The full variable domain, its missing parts supplied by reference TRBV7-6 and TRBJ1-2, is GAGVSQSPRYKVTKRGQDVALRCDPISGHVSLYWYRQALGQGPEFLTYFNYEAQQDKSGLPNDRFSAERPEGSISTLTIQRTEQRDSAMYRCASSPGAVYGYTFGSGTRLTVV.

This clonotype was found once. The genes are TRBV9 and TRBJ2-1; unclear D gene. CDR1 and CDR2 from the germline V gene are SGDLS and YYNGEE. V was cut by 0 bases and J by 4 bases, with 5 bases left in between. The CDR3 is 13 residues long. CDR3 amino acids: CASSVAGYNEQFF. The CDR3, as DNA: TGTGCCAGCAGCGTAGCCGGGTACAATGAGCAGTTCTTC. The full variable domain, its missing parts supplied by reference TRBV9 and TRBJ2-1, is DSGVTQTPKHLITATGQRVTLRCSPRSGDLSVYWYQQSLDQGLQFLIQYYNGEERAKGNILERFSAQQFPDLHSELNLSSLELGDSALYFCASSVAGYNEQFFGPGTRLTVL.

The V call is TRBV13, the J call TRBJ2-5; 7 bases agree with TRBD1. CDR1 is PRHDT, CDR2 FYEKMQ, per germline (reference sequence). V lost 4 bases and J lost 2; bases outside the gene matches: 10. This CDR3 comprises 16 residues. The CDR3 region has the DNA TGTGCCAGCAGCTCCTACACTAGGGGACAGCAAGAGACCCAGTACTTC. Protein: CASSSYTRGQQETQYF.

This clonotype has ten or more counts. This chain links TRBV7-9 with TRBJ2-7; D is ambiguous. The CDR3 runs 13 residues. Germline lookup yields CDR1 SEHNR and CDR2 FQNEAQ (reference sequence). Trimming took off 2 bases at V and 0 bases at J, with 5 bases between the two ends. In DNA form, the CDR3 reads TGTGCCAGCAGCTTATCAACCTCCTACGAGCAGTACTTC. It is translated as CASSLSTSYEQYF.

This clonotype was counted only a few times. This chain links TRBV7-8 with TRBJ2-3; 12 bases align to TRBD1. CDR3 length equals 16 residues. J lost 0 bases, V lost 5 bases, and 3 bases had no gene match. Germline V gene data show CDR1 as SGHVS and CDR2 as FQNEAQ. DNA for the CDR3: TGTGCCAGCAGCCCGGGACAGGGGGCTAGCACAGATACGCAGTATTTT. Translated, it gives CASSPGQGASTDTQYF.

This chain uses TRBV27 with TRBJ1-1; D perhaps matches TRBD1 (6 bases). The CDR3 spans 15 residues. With 5 bases removed from V and 6 bases from J, the gap between germline ends came to 19 bases. CDR1 MNHEY and CDR2 SMNVEV come from the germline V gene (reference sequence). The chain's CDR3 is CASSTLGGGTAEAFF. In DNA form, the CDR3 reads TGTGCCAGCAGTACCCTGGGGGGGGGCACGGCTGAAGCTTTCTTT.

This clonotype was recorded a few times. V usage is TRBV6-2 or TRBV6-3 and J usage is TRBJ1-5; tentatively, D is TRBD1 (5 bases). Germline loops: CDR1 MNHEY, CDR2 SVGEGT. CDR3 size: 14 residues. V lost 6 bases and J lost 1, with 10 bases in between. CDR3 bases: TGTGCCAGCAGGGGGGGAGAGAGCAATCAGCCCCAGCATTTT. Protein sequence: CASRGGESNQPQHF.

This CDR3 is CASSQVVSGSNNEQFF. The CDR3 nucleotides read TGCGCCAGCAGCCAAGTAGTTAGCGGGAGTAACAATGAGCAGTTCTTC. This chain connects TRBV4-3 to TRBJ2-1; TRBD2 agrees at 9 bases. V trimming: 1 base; J trimming: 5 bases; junction bases outside the gene matches: 6. The CDR3 totals 16 residues. In germline, CDR1 is LGHNA, CDR2 YSLEER.

This clonotype occurred a few times. This chain uses TRBV7-6 with TRBJ2-2; D unclear. Germline CDR1 is SGHVS and CDR2 is FNYEAQ. The germline V and J ends were trimmed by 5 bases and 1 base, with 17 bases remaining between them. The CDR3 totals 17 residues. CDR3 sequence: CASSLTPFDGNTGELFF. Here the CDR3 DNA reads TGTGCCAGCAGCCTCACCCCTTTTGACGGGAACACCGGGGAGCTGTTTTTT. Full variable domain (remainder filled in from reference TRBV7-6 and TRBJ2-2): GAGVSQSPRYKVTKRGQDVALRCDPISGHVSLYWYRQALGQGPEFLTYFNYEAQQDKSGLPNDRFSAERPEGSISTLTIQRTEQRDSAMYRCASSLTPFDGNTGELFFGEGSRLTVL.

The sample holds many counts of this clonotype. Written as DNA, the CDR3 is TGTGCCAGCTCGGGAGAACCGGGGGGTGAGCAGTTCTTC. This codes for CASSGEPGGEQFF. V gene TRBV7-8 combines with J gene TRBJ2-1; TRBD2 agrees at 7 bases. The CDR3 has 13 amino acids. The V gene's germline CDR1 is SGHVS and CDR2 FQNEAQ. After removal of 8 bases from V and 9 bases from J, the junction contained 10 bases not matched to a gene.

CDR3 residues: CASSLTGEPYNSPLHF. The CDR3 nucleotides read TGTGCCAGCTCACTTACAGGGGAACCCTATAATTCACCCCTCCACTTT. The chain recombines TRBV18 with TRBJ1-6, with 7 positions matching TRBD1. The trim removed 4 bases at V and 2 bases at J, leaving 5 bases unmatched. The CDR3 loop spans 16 amino acids. Per the germline V gene, CDR1 is KGHSH and CDR2 is LQKENI. Supplemented by reference TRBV18 and TRBJ1-6, the full variable domain reads NAGVMQNPRHLVRRRGQEARLRCSPMKGHSHVYWYRQLPEEGLKFMVYLQKENIIDESGMPKERFSAEFPKEGPSILRIQQVVRGDSAAYFCASSLTGEPYNSPLHFGNGTRLTVT.

The sample holds many counts of this clonotype. V and J are TRBV7-2 and TRBJ2-2, with 7 bases fitting TRBD1. V was pared by 2 bases and J by 4 bases, with 10 bases of the junction left unmatched. The CDR3 runs to 17 residues. The germline V gene has CDR1 SGHTA and CDR2 FQGNSA. Written as DNA, the CDR3 is TGTGCCAGCAGCTTAAGCGGTCGACAGGGCAGCACCGGGGAGCTGTTTTTT. The encoded protein is CASSLSGRQGSTGELFF.

A few counts support this clonotype. CDR3 nucleotides: TGTGCCAGCAGCTTATTCGGAGGGATTGAGTACGAGCAGTACTTC. Amino acid sequence: CASSLFGGIEYEQYF. The chain links TRBV11-2 to TRBJ2-7; the D gene is possibly TRBD2 (6 bases). The CDR3 runs to 15 residues. V lost 2 bases and J lost 4, with 15 bases in between. CDR1 is SGHAT and CDR2 is FQNNGV in the germline V gene.

The V gene is TRBV25-1, the J gene TRBJ2-3, with D possibly being TRBD2 (5 bases). The CDR3 loop spans 17 amino acids. CDR1 is MGHDK, CDR2 SYGVNS, per germline. V lost 8 bases and J 0 bases, leaving 21 bases between the germline ends. This CDR3 is CASVQYGGTESTDTQYF. CDR3 bases: TGTGCCAGCGTCCAGTACGGAGGAACAGAGAGCACAGATACGCAGTATTTT.

This clonotype has ten or more counts. The V gene is TRBV25-1, the J gene TRBJ2-2; tentatively, D is TRBD1 or TRBD2 (5 bases each). Germline V lookup: CDR1 MGHDK, CDR2 SYGVNS. The ends were cut back, 3 bases at V and 8 bases at J, with 19 bases in the middle. The CDR3 extends over 16 amino acids. CDR3 nucleotides: TGTGCCAGCAGTGAGGGGCGGACTTCGGGAACTGGGGAGCTGTTTTTT. Amino acids: CASSEGRTSGTGELFF.

The V and J genes are TRBV11-2 and TRBJ1-1; 12 bases match TRBD1. Germline CDR1 is SGHAT and CDR2 is FQNNGV. Trimming cost V 7 bases and J 7 bases; bases outside gene matches: 7. This CDR3 spans 14 amino acids. The CDR3 bases are TGTGCCAGCACTCCGGGACAGGGGGCCGGTGAAGCTTTCTTT. As protein: CASTPGQGAGEAFF.

J is TRBJ2-1 and V is TRBV20-1; 11 bases map to TRBD2. From germline, CDR1 is DFQATT and CDR2 SNEGSKA (reference sequence). V lost 0 bases and J lost 3; bases outside the gene matches: 1. This CDR3 is 15 amino acids long. DNA for the CDR3: TGCAGTGCTAGAGAACTAGCGGGGGACTACAATGAGCAGTTCTTC. Amino acids: CSARELAGDYNEQFF.

This clonotype was counted only a few times. The chain carries TRBV5-4 and TRBJ1-6; D might be TRBD1 (6 bases). The CDR3 length is 16 residues. Germline V gives CDR1 SGHNT, CDR2 YYREEE (reference sequence). V was cut by 4 bases and J by 10 bases, with 21 bases left in between. Written as DNA, the CDR3 is TGTGCCAGCAGCCCCTCGGTAGGGCAGGGACAATCACCCCTCCACTTT. This translates into CASSPSVGQGQSPLHF.

The V gene is TRBV4-3, the J gene TRBJ1-4; TRBD1 matches at 11 bases. After removal of 0 bases from V and 8 bases from J, the junction contained 2 bases not matched to a gene. The CDR3 runs to 15 residues. Germline values: CDR1 LGHNA, CDR2 YSLEER. This CDR3 reads CASSQEDRGQEKLFF. In DNA form, the CDR3 reads TGCGCCAGCAGCCAAGAGGACAGGGGGCAAGAAAAACTGTTTTTT.

This clonotype has at least ten counts. The genes are TRBV7-8 and TRBJ2-1; D is perhaps TRBD1 (6 bases). This CDR3 contains 17 residues. Germline-derived CDR1 and CDR2 are SGHVS and FQNEAQ. The germline V and J ends were trimmed by 5 bases and 6 bases, with 23 bases remaining between them. This CDR3 is CASSPLSGDYRFNEQFF. In nucleotides, the CDR3 is TGTGCCAGCAGCCCACTCTCAGGGGATTACAGATTCAATGAGCAGTTCTTC.